This TCR beta chain was sequenced during a study of T cell responses to AZD1222 COVID-19 vaccine. Details on this clone: Its antigen is currently unknown.

Study-level findings and limits: The donor cohort was predominantly white British with a female majority, and clonal diversity may have been underestimated.

The table came from immunoSEQ multiplex PCR; TCRdb's copy has only in-frame clones and leaves some out. The sample carries some 80,000 clones, roughly 86% recorded once. CDR1 is SGHAT and CDR2 is FQNNGV in the germline V gene. This CDR3 is 15 amino acids long. The V segment lost 5 bases and the J segment 4 bases; nucleotides outside the gene matches: 5. This clonotype originated in an adult in good health. The specimen comprised peripheral blood, sampled on day 0 of MenACWY control vaccination. The chain joins TRBV11-2 to TRBJ2-5; the match to TRBD1 covers 12 bases. The chain's CDR3 is CASSPRDRGRETQYF. The DNA for the CDR3 is TGTGCCAGCAGCCCACGGGACAGGGGGCGAGAGACCCAGTACTTC.